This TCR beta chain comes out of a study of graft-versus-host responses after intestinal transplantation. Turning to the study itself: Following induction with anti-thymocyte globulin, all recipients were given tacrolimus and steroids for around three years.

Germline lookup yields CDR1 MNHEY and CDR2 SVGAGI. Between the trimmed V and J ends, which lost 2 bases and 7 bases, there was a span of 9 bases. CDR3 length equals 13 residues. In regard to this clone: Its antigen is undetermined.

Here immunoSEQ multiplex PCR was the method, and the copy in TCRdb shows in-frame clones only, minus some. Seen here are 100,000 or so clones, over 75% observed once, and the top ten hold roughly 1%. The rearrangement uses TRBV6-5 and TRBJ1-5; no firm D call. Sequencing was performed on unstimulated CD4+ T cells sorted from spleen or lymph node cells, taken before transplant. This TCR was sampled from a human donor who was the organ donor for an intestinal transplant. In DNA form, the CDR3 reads TGTGCCAGCAGTTACGTGAGAGGACAGCCCCAGCATTTT. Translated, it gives CASSYVRGQPQHF.